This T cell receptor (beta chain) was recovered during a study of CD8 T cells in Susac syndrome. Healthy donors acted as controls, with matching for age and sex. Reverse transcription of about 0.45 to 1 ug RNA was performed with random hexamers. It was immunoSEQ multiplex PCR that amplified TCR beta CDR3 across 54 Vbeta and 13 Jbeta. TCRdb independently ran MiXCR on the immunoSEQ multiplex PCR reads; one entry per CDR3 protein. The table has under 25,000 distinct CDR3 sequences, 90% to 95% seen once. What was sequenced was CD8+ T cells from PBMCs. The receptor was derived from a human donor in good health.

The CDR3 sequence is CASSSLRDFYNEQFF. DNA of the CDR3: TGTGCCAGCAGCTCCCTCCGGGACTTCTACAATGAGCAGTTCTTC. The chain recombines TRBV7-8 with TRBJ2-1; D is possibly TRBD2 (6 bases). This CDR3 spans 15 amino acids. From germline, CDR1 is SGHVS and CDR2 FQNEAQ. The germline V and J ends were trimmed by 4 bases and 3 bases, with 13 bases remaining between them.